This passage covers 22 T cell receptor beta chains from one sample sequenced in a study of cytomegalovirus exposure and HLA in healthy donors. Primers: 60 Vbeta forward and 13 Jbeta reverse. Here immunoSEQ multiplex PCR was the method, and the copy in TCRdb shows in-frame clones only, minus some. The top ten hold about 11% of the sample, which has 60,000 to 75,000 clones, 65% to 90% seen once. The sample taken for sequencing was PBMCs. Every receptor here comes from a female donor in good health and CMV-seronegative.

In its sample, this clone was seen a few times. The chain uses TRBV30 and TRBJ2-7; D perhaps matches TRBD2 (6 bases). CDR3 size: 14 residues. Germline V gene sequence: CDR1 GTSNPN, CDR2 SVGIG (reference sequence). The V gene lost 3 bases and the J gene lost 0 bases, with 12 bases spanning the gap. The CDR3 sequence: CAWRPGLHSYEQYF. For the CDR3, the DNA is TGTGCCTGGAGACCGGGACTCCACTCCTACGAGCAGTACTTC.

This chain connects TRBV4-2 to TRBJ2-7; the match to TRBD1 covers 11 bases. The length of the CDR3 is 17 residues. After removal of 1 base from V and 6 bases from J, the junction contained 11 bases not matched to a gene. The germline CDR1 and CDR2 sequences are LGHNA and YNFKEQ. Here the CDR3 DNA reads TGTGCCAGCAGCCAAGTAAGGGCCGGGACAGGGGGTTTCGAGCAGTACTTC. It translates to CASSQVRAGTGGFEQYF.

The rearrangement uses TRBV9 and TRBJ1-5, with D perhaps matching TRBD1 (6 bases). The ends were cut back, 2 bases at V and 3 bases at J, with 9 bases in the middle. The CDR3 sequence is 14 residues long. Germline V gene data show CDR1 as SGDLS and CDR2 as YYNGEE. The CDR3 region is CASSVTGANQPQHF. CDR3 DNA: TGTGCCAGCAGCGTGACAGGAGCCAATCAGCCCCAGCATTTT. The variable domain in full, with the rest retrieved from reference TRBV9 and TRBJ1-5, is DSGVTQTPKHLITATGQRVTLRCSPRSGDLSVYWYQQSLDQGLQFLIQYYNGEERAKGNILERFSAQQFPDLHSELNLSSLELGDSALYFCASSVTGANQPQHFGDGTRLSIL.

The chain recombines TRBV6-1 with TRBJ1-4; 9 bases are a match to TRBD1. Germline CDR1 MNHNS, CDR2 SASEGT. Trimming removed 8 bases from V and 1 base from J; junction bases left unmatched: 5. The CDR3 has 15 amino acids. The CDR3 DNA sequence: TGTGCCAGCCGTGGGACAGGGTTAACTAATGAAAAACTGTTTTTT. Amino acid sequence: CASRGTGLTNEKLFF.

This chain joins TRBV6-5 and TRBJ1-1; D possibly corresponds to TRBD1 (5 bases). This CDR3 comprises 15 residues. The germline CDR1 and CDR2 sequences are MNHEY and SVGAGI. V shed 2 bases and J shed 4 bases, with 14 bases lying between them. The CDR3 bases are TGTGCCAGCAGTTACCGGGGGGGGATGGGCACTGAAGCTTTCTTT. Its protein product is CASSYRGGMGTEAFF.

This rearrangement joins TRBV19 to TRBJ1-5, with 8 bases identical to TRBD1. CDR3 length equals 15 residues. The J segment lost 0 bases and the V segment lost 6 bases, leaving 4 bases of the junction unmatched. Germline lookup yields CDR1 LNHDA and CDR2 SQIVND (reference sequence). In DNA form, the CDR3 reads TGTGCCAGTAGCCATGACAGGGGTAGCAATCAGCCCCAGCATTTT. It is translated as CASSHDRGSNQPQHF. Filled out from reference TRBV19 and TRBJ1-5, the complete variable domain reads DGGITQSPKYLFRKEGQNVTLSCEQNLNHDAMYWYRQDPGQGLRLIYYSQIVNDFQKGDIAEGYSVSREKKESFPLTVTSAQKNPTAFYLCASSHDRGSNQPQHFGDGTRLSIL.

This chain connects TRBV18 to TRBJ1-5, with TRBD1 as a possible D gene (5 bases). The V end lost 6 bases, the J end lost 0 bases, and 6 bases lay between the germline ends. Germline CDR1 reads KGHSH; CDR2 reads LQKENI. This CDR3 has 13 amino acids. In DNA, the CDR3 is TGTGCCAGCTCCCAGGGTAGCAATCAGCCCCAGCATTTT. Amino acid sequence: CASSQGSNQPQHF.

The rearrangement joins TRBV30 to TRBJ2-1; 14 bases line up with TRBD2. This CDR3 contains 18 residues. The V gene end was trimmed by 4 bases and the J gene end by 5 bases; junction bases not matched to a gene: 13. Per germline, CDR1 GTSNPN and CDR2 SVGIG (reference sequence). The CDR3: CAWKGVRMTSGRDNEQFF. The CDR3 DNA reads TGTGCCTGGAAAGGAGTCCGGATGACTAGCGGGAGGGACAATGAGCAGTTCTTC.

The rearrangement uses TRBV27 and TRBJ2-7; 7 bases are shared with TRBD2. The CDR3 spans 16 residues. The J segment lost 0 bases and the V segment lost 3 bases, leaving 8 bases of the junction unmatched. From germline, CDR1 is MNHEY and CDR2 SMNVEV (reference sequence). The CDR3 coding sequence is TGTGCCAGCAGTTTGGTGCCGGGACTAATCTCCTACGAGCAGTACTTC. Translated: CASSLVPGLISYEQYF.

This clone showed up just once. This rearrangement joins TRBV28 to TRBJ2-7; TRBD1 matches 7 bases. Germline CDR1 reads MDHEN; CDR2 reads SYDVKM. This CDR3 has 15 amino acids. With V trimmed by 6 bases and J by 2 bases, 10 bases remained unmatched. CDR3 amino acids: CASRVTGTDPYEQYF. CDR3 nucleotides: TGTGCCAGCAGAGTCACCGGGACAGACCCCTACGAGCAGTACTTC.

The chain recombines TRBV2 with TRBJ2-6, with a possible D match to TRBD2 (6 bases). The CDR3 length is 17 residues. The V end lost 5 bases, the J end lost 4 bases, and 18 bases lay between the germline ends. Per the germline V gene, CDR1 is SNHLY and CDR2 is FYNNEI. The CDR3 DNA follows: TGTGCCAGCAGTCTCCTGTCCCAGGGAGGCGGGGCCAACGTCCTGACTTTC. Encoded protein: CASSLLSQGGGANVLTF.

V is TRBV10-3 and J is TRBJ2-1; 9 positions agree with TRBD2. The CDR3 has 15 residues. Germline lookup yields CDR1 ENHRY and CDR2 SYGVKD. With V trimmed by 10 bases and J by 6 bases, 13 bases remained unmatched. CDR3 DNA sequence: TGTGCCAACTCGGAGCGGCTAGCGGGGAGCAATGAGCAGTTCTTC. Translated, it gives CANSERLAGSNEQFF.

The chain has TRBV6-5 and TRBJ2-3; 8 bases are a match to TRBD1. Germline CDR1 and CDR2: MNHEY and SVGAGI. There are 15 residues in the CDR3. V lost 2 bases, J lost 5 bases, and 6 bases stayed unmatched. The CDR3: CASSYQGQGLDTQYF. The CDR3 DNA sequence: TGTGCCAGCAGTTACCAAGGACAGGGCCTAGATACGCAGTATTTT.

The rearrangement uses TRBV29-1 and TRBJ2-7, with D perhaps TRBD2 (6 bases). V lost 4 bases and J lost 0, with 10 bases in between. In germline, CDR1 is SQVTM, CDR2 ANQGSEA. The CDR3 runs 13 residues. Here the CDR3 reads CSVVATSSYEQYF. The CDR3 region has the DNA TGCAGCGTTGTTGCGACTAGCTCCTACGAGCAGTACTTC.

The table lists this clone with a count of one. The chain joins TRBV14 to TRBJ2-5, with 10 bases lining up with TRBD1. The germline V gene encodes CDR1 SGHDN and CDR2 FVKESK. CDR3 length: 17 residues. V lost 1 base to trimming and J lost 5 bases; unmatched junction nucleotides: 10. CDR3 sequence (DNA): TGTGCCAGCAGCCAAGGAGTAGCAGGGACAGGGGAGGAGACCCAGTACTTC. Encoded protein: CASSQGVAGTGEETQYF. The full variable domain, rest sourced from reference TRBV14 and TRBJ2-5, is EAGVTQFPSHSVIEKGQTVTLRCDPISGHDNLYWYRRVMGKEIKFLLHFVKESKQDESGMPNNRFLAERTGGTYSTLKVQPAELEDSGVYFCASSQGVAGTGEETQYFGPGTRLLVL.

The CDR3 loop is CASSPTRLAGVADTQYF. CDR3 DNA sequence: TGTGCCAGCAGCCCCACCCGACTAGCGGGGGTGGCAGATACGCAGTATTTT. V gene TRBV4-2 combines with J gene TRBJ2-3, with TRBD2 identical over 12 bases. CDR1 is LGHNA, CDR2 YNFKEQ, per germline. This CDR3 region has 17 residues. J gave up 4 bases and V 4 bases, and 9 bases lay outside the gene matches.

The chain carries TRBV28 and TRBJ1-5, with 7 bases that match TRBD1. V was clipped by 6 bases and J by 0 bases; unmatched bases: 11. Germline-derived CDR1 and CDR2 are MDHEN and SYDVKM. The CDR3 spans 17 residues. Written as DNA, the CDR3 is TGTGCCAGCAGAGTACATACCGGGACAGCTAGCAATCAGCCCCAGCATTTT. Protein: CASRVHTGTASNQPQHF.

This chain joins TRBV18 and TRBJ2-1; 8 bases match TRBD2. Germline-derived CDR1 and CDR2 are KGHSH and LQKENI. J gave up 3 bases and V 1 base, and 8 bases lay outside the gene matches. The CDR3 is 17 amino acids. CDR3 protein: CASSPQSSGSLYNEQFF. In DNA, the CDR3 is TGTGCCAGCTCACCACAATCCAGCGGGAGTCTCTACAATGAGCAGTTCTTC. Full variable domain (outside the CDR3, taken from reference TRBV18 and TRBJ2-1): NAGVMQNPRHLVRRRGQEARLRCSPMKGHSHVYWYRQLPEEGLKFMVYLQKENIIDESGMPKERFSAEFPKEGPSILRIQQVVRGDSAAYFCASSPQSSGSLYNEQFFGPGTRLTVL.

The rearrangement joins TRBV28 to TRBJ1-2; 8 nucleotides agree with TRBD1. The germline V gene has CDR1 MDHEN and CDR2 SYDVKM. This CDR3 has 14 amino acids. V shed 5 bases, J shed 13 bases, and the junction held 15 bases outside the gene matches. The CDR3 is CASSEFRDRGLSTF. CDR3 DNA sequence: TGTGCCAGCAGTGAGTTTAGAGACAGGGGTTTGAGCACCTTC.

The CDR3 DNA reads as TGTGCCAGCAGTTTAACGAGGGCCGGGGAGCTGTTTTTT. It specifies CASSLTRAGELFF. The rearrangement joins TRBV27 to TRBJ2-2; weak D call: TRBD2 (5 bases). Trimming pared 2 bases from V and 6 bases from J, leaving 7 bases between. The CDR3 is 13 residues long. Germline values: CDR1 MNHEY, CDR2 SMNVEV (reference sequence).

J is TRBJ1-1 and V is TRBV5-6; 7 bases align to TRBD1. V lost 4 bases, J lost 1 base, and 1 base stayed unmatched. The CDR3 has 13 residues. CDR1 and CDR2 from the germline V gene are SGHDT and YYEEEE. CDR3 loop: CASSGDRNTEAFF. The CDR3 DNA follows: TGTGCCAGCAGCGGGGACAGGAACACTGAAGCTTTCTTT.

This chain links TRBV14 with TRBJ2-2; 7 positions agree with TRBD1. CDR3 length: 18 residues. The V segment lost 4 bases and the J segment 4 bases; nucleotides outside the gene matches: 15. Per the germline V gene, CDR1 is SGHDN and CDR2 is FVKESK. CDR3 nucleotide sequence: TGTGCCAGCAGCCGCCACACCTCCGGGACAGATGGCACCGGGGAGCTGTTTTTT. Amino acids: CASSRHTSGTDGTGELFF.